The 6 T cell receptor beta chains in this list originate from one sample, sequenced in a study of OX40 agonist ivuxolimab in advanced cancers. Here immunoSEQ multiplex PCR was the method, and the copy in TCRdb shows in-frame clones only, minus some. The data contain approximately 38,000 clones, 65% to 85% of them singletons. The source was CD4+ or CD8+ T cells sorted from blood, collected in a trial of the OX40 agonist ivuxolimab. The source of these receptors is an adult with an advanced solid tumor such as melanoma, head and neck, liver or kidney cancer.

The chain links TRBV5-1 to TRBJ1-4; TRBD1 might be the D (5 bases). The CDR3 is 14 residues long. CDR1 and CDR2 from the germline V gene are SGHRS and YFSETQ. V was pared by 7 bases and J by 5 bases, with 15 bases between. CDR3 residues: CASLAGYPNEKLFF. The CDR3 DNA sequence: TGCGCCAGCCTTGCAGGGTACCCCAATGAAAAACTGTTTTTT. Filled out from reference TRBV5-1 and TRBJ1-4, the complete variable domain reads KAGVTQTPRYLIKTRGQQVTLSCSPISGHRSVSWYQQTPGQGLQFLFEYFSETQRNKGNFPGRFSGRQFSNSRSEMNVSTLELGDSALYLCASLAGYPNEKLFFGSGTQLSVL.

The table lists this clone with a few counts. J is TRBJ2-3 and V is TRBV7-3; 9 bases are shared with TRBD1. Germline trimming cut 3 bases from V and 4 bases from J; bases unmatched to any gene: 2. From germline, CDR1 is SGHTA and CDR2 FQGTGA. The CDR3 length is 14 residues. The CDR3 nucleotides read TGTGCCAGCAGCTTGACAGGGGGGGCAGATACGCAGTATTTT. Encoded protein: CASSLTGGADTQYF.

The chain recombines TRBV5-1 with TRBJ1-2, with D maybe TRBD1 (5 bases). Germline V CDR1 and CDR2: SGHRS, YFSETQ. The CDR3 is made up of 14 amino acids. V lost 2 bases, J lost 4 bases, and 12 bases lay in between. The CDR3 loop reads CASSFPGQLYGYTF. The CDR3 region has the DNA TGCGCCAGCAGCTTTCCGGGGCAGCTCTATGGCTACACCTTC.

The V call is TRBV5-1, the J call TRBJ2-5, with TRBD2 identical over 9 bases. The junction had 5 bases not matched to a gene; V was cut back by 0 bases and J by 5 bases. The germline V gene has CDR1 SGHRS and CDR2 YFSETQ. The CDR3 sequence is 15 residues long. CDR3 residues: CASSLGAGGVETQYF. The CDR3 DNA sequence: TGCGCCAGCAGCTTGGGCGCGGGAGGGGTTGAGACCCAGTACTTC.

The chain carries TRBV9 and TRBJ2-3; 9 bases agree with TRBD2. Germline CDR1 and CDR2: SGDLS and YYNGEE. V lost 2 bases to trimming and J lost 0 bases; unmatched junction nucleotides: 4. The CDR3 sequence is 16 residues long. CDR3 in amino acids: CASSVILAGSTDTQYF. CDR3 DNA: TGTGCCAGCAGCGTGATCCTAGCGGGGAGCACAGATACGCAGTATTTT.

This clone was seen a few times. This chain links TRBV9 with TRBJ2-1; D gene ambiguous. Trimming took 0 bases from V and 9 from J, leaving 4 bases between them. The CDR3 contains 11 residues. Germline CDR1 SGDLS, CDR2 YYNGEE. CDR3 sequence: CASSVGLEQFF. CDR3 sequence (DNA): TGTGCCAGCAGCGTAGGACTTGAGCAGTTCTTC.